This T cell receptor beta chain was sequenced for a study of CD8+ T cells in alopecia areata. Whole-study findings and limits: More clonal than normal scalp was lesional scalp, particularly alopecia totalis/universalis.

Researchers gathered lesional scalp punch biopsies and peripheral blood from patients with alopecia areata. To note about this clone: What it recognizes is unknown.

Reverse transcription of extracted RNA yielded cDNA, which provided the sequencing template. Method: immunoSEQ multiplex PCR; TCRdb's copy keeps in-frame clones and lacks some. The sample carries 110,000 or so clones, 58% recorded once. The sequence came from a human donor with alopecia areata. The sequenced sample consisted of NKG2D-low CD8+ T cells sorted from blood.

The CDR3 region has the DNA TGTGCCTGGAGGAGGAACACTGAAGCTTTCTTT. This gives the protein CAWRRNTEAFF. This rearrangement joins TRBV30 to TRBJ1-1; no definite D call. The V end was cut by 3 bases, the J end by 1 base, with 3 bases between. CDR3 length: 11 residues. The germline gives CDR1 GTSNPN, CDR2 SVGIG (reference sequence).